The source of this T cell receptor beta chain is a study of regulatory T cells in long-lasting Graves disease. Study-level background: Under 3 months of antithyroid drugs had been taken by newly diagnosed Graves' patients. The study, taken as a whole, reports: Patients with persistent disease showed a bias toward TRBV28, TRBJ1-2 and TRBJ2-5.

In its sample, this clonotype was seen a few times. The antigen remains unidentified. A read error is possible here, since a much larger clone lies one base away. Combining iRepertoire HTBI primers with Arm-PCR of CDR3 regions, the authors built TCR beta libraries. TCRdb re-called the multiplex PCR reads with MiXCR, one entry per CDR3 protein. The sample consists of roughly 610,000 distinct CDR3 sequences, about 16% of them appearing once. Described time point: newly diagnosed GD, antithyroid drugs for less than 3 months. Construction of the TCR library relied on RNA isolated from PBMCs. The CDR3 covers 16 residues. V was trimmed by 11 bases and J by 0 bases, leaving 20 bases between them. Germline values: CDR1 MNHEY, CDR2 SMNVEV (reference sequence). These data were also reused for a study on T cells in Graves' hyperthyroidism and ophthalmopathy. That report adds: Patients were excluded because of uncontrolled infection, other autoimmune disease, pregnancy or lactation.

This TCR was recovered from a woman in her twenties or thirties with Graves disease. The rearrangement uses TRBV27 and TRBJ2-1; D gene unclear. This sample comprised peripheral blood mononuclear cells (PBMCs), obtained at new diagnosis, from a patient treated with antithyroid drugs. CDR3 sequence (DNA): TGTGCCGGCACCTCAGGTCCGATAAGCTCCTACAATGAGCAGTTCTTC. This encodes CAGTSGPISSYNEQFF.